Listed below are T cell receptor beta chains from one sample, sequenced in a study of regulatory T cells in long-lasting Graves disease. TCRdb ran MiXCR on the multiplex PCR reads and lists one entry per CDR3 protein. The profile shows around 400,000 distinct CDR3 sequences, 20% to 25% of them singletons. This specimen was peripheral blood mononuclear cells (PBMCs), taken when the disease was refractory, from a patient treated with antithyroid drugs. The receptors here all came from a woman aged 40 to 50 with Graves disease. CDR3s include the opening cysteine and the closing phenylalanine or tryptophan. D genes are given only for firm matches. Rows may omit the clone size; those that give it use once, few, many or a size class.

abundance	v_gene	j_gene	d_gene	CDR3aa	CDR3nt
many	TRBV27	TRBJ2-7	.	CASSLTAGANSYEQYF	TGTGCCAGCAGTTTAACGGCAGGGGCTAACTCCTACGAGCAGTACTTC
many	TRBV15	TRBJ2-7	.	CATSGGFSGPHYEQYF	TGTGCCACCAGCGGGGGGTTCAGCGGACCACATTACGAGCAGTACTTC
few	TRBV5-1	TRBJ1-6	.	CASKISSYNSPLHF	TGCGCCAGCAAAATCAGCTCCTATAATTCACCCCTCCACTTT
.	TRBV2	TRBJ2-3	.	CASRGFSASTDTQYF	TGTGCCAGCAGGGGCTTTTCTGCGAGCACAGATACGCAGTATTTT
.	TRBV2	TRBJ1-1	.	CASSSSWELAEAFF	TGTGCCAGCAGTAGTTCCTGGGAATTGGCTGAAGCTTTCTTT
few	TRBV29-1	TRBJ2-7	TRBD1	CSVSTGALYEQYF	TGCAGCGTGTCAACAGGGGCCCTCTACGAGCAGTACTTC
.	TRBV30	TRBJ2-2	.	CAWTSANTGELFF	TGTGCCTGGACTAGCGCGAACACCGGGGAGCTGTTTTTT
few	TRBV20-1	TRBJ2-2	.	CSARDQARRGSWDTGELFF	TGCAGTGCTAGAGATCAGGCCAGGCGAGGGTCTTGGGACACCGGGGAGCTGTTTTTT
many	TRBV6-2/TRBV6-3	TRBJ1-1	.	CASSYSGLAFF	TGTGCCAGCAGTTACAGTGGCCTAGCTTTCTTT
many	TRBV2	TRBJ2-7	TRBD2	CASRKLAGGLSSYEQYF	TGTGCCAGCAGGAAACTAGCGGGAGGGTTAAGCTCCTACGAGCAGTACTTC
once	TRBV28	TRBJ2-1	.	CASSLLSYRFYNEQFF	TGTGCCAGCAGTTTGTTATCATACAGATTCTACAATGAGCAGTTCTTC
many	TRBV28	TRBJ2-7	TRBD2	CATRTSGRFYEQYF	TGTGCCACCCGGACTAGCGGGAGGTTCTACGAGCAGTACTTC
many	TRBV2	TRBJ2-2	.	CASGAVRGTGELFF	TGTGCCAGCGGAGCAGTCAGGGGCACCGGGGAGCTGTTTTTT
.	TRBV28	TRBJ2-7	.	CASRESSYEQYF	TGTGCCAGCAGGGAAAGCTCCTACGAGCAGTACTTC
.	TRBV10-2	TRBJ2-5	.	CASSEYGLGETQYF	TGCGCCAGCAGTGAGTATGGGCTCGGGGAGACCCAGTACTTC
.	TRBV30	TRBJ1-1	.	CAWVKVSGGVF	TGTGCCTGGGTTAAGGTTTCCGGGGGAGTCTTT
many	TRBV10-3	TRBJ2-7	.	CAISESNTYEGKQYF	TGTGCCATCAGTGAGTCGAACACATACGAGGGAAAGCAGTACTTC
many	TRBV28	TRBJ2-7	TRBD1	CASSYPGTGAEQYF	TGTGCCAGCAGCTATCCCGGGACAGGGGCCGAGCAGTACTTC
few	TRBV19	TRBJ2-1	.	CASSLGIWYDRWDEQFF	TGTGCCAGTTCTCTTGGGATCTGGTATGATAGATGGGATGAGCAGTTCTTC
many	TRBV28	TRBJ1-5	TRBD1	CASSGPMGQGIHQPQHF	TGTGCCAGCAGTGGACCGATGGGACAGGGGATTCATCAGCCCCAGCATTTT
many	TRBV6-1	TRBJ1-5	TRBD1	CASRATGTGVNQPQHF	TGTGCCAGCAGGGCAACCGGGACAGGGGTTAATCAGCCCCAGCATTTT
.	TRBV7-9	TRBJ1-4	TRBD1	CASSPPGGQNEKLFF	TGTGCCAGCAGTCCACCGGGGGGACAGAATGAAAAACTGTTTTTT
many	TRBV5-6	TRBJ1-4	.	CASSEGTNEKLFF	TGTGCCAGCAGCGAGGGTACTAATGAAAAACTGTTTTTT
.	TRBV20-1	TRBJ1-5	TRBD1	CSARGQGVQPQHF	TGCAGTGCTAGAGGGCAGGGGGTTCAGCCCCAGCATTTT
.	TRBV11-2	TRBJ2-1	TRBD2	CASSSRFAGGGNEQFF	TGTGCCAGCAGCTCCCGTTTCGCGGGAGGGGGCAATGAGCAGTTCTTC
many	TRBV9	TRBJ1-1	.	CASSVAGEGTEAFF	TGTGCCAGCAGCGTAGCGGGGGAGGGGACTGAAGCTTTCTTT
few	TRBV7-9	TRBJ2-2	.	CASSSIDRELFF	TGTGCCAGCAGCTCAATAGACAGGGAGCTGTTTTTT
.	TRBV12-3/TRBV12-4	TRBJ1-5	.	CASSLGAGTQPQHF	TGTGCCAGCAGTTTAGGGGCAGGGACTCAGCCCCAGCATTTT
many	TRBV2	TRBJ1-1	.	CASSGARGRGEAFF	TGTGCCAGCAGTGGTGCCCGGGGGCGAGGAGAAGCTTTCTTT
few	TRBV14	TRBJ1-3	.	CASSPITGNTIYF	TGTGCCAGCAGCCCTATAACTGGAAACACCATATATTTT